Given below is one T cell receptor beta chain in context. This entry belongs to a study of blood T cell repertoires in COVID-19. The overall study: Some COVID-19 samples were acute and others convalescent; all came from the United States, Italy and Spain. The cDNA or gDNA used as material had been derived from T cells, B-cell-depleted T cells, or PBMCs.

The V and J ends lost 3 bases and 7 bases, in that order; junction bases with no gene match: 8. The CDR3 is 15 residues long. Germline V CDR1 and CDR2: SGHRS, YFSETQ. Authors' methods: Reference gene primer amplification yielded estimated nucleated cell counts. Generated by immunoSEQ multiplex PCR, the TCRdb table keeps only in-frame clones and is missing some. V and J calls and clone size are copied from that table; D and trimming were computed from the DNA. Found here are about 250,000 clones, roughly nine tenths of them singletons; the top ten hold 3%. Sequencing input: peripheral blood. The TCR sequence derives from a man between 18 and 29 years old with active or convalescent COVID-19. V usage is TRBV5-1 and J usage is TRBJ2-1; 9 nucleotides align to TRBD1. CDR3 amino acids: CASSWLQGAKNEQFF. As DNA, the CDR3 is TGCGCCAGCAGCTGGCTACAGGGGGCCAAAAATGAGCAGTTCTTC.